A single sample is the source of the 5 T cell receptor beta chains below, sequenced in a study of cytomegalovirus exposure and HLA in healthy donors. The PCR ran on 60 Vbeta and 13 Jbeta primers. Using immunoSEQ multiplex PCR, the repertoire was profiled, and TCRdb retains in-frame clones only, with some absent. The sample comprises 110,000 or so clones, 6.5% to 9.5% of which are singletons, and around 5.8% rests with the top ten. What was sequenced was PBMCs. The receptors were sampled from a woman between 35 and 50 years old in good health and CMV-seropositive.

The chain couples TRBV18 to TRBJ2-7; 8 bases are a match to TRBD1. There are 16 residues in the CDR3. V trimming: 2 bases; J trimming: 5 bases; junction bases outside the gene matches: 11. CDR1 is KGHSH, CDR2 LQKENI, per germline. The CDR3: CASSPSPRPGGHEQYF. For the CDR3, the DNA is TGTGCCAGCTCACCATCCCCGCGGCCAGGGGGCCACGAGCAGTACTTC.

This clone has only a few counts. DNA for the CDR3: TGTGCCAGCAGTGCCCTAGCGCAAGAGACCCAGTACTTC. Protein product: CASSALAQETQYF. The chain is built from TRBV6-1 and TRBJ2-5; TRBD2 is a possible D gene (6 bases). The CDR3 spans 13 residues. In germline, CDR1 is MNHNS, CDR2 SASEGT. V lost 4 bases and J lost 2, with 8 bases in between.

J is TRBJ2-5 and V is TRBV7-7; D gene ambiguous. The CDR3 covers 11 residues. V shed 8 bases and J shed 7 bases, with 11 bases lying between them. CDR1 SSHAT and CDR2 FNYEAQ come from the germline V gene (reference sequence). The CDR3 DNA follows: TGTGCCAGCGGTTTTCCCGGGACCCAGTACTTC. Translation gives CASGFPGTQYF.

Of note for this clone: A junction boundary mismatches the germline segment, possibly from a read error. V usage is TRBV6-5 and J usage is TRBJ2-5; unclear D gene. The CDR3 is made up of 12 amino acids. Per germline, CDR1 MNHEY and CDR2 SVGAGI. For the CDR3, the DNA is TGTGCCAGCAGTCGTCCTCAAGAGGCCCAGTACTTC. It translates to CASSRPQEAQYF.

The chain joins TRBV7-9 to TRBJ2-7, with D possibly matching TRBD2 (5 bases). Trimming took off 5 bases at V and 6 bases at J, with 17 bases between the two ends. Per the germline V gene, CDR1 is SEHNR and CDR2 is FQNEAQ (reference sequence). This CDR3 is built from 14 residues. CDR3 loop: CASSQSTGLGEQYF. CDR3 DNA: TGTGCCAGCAGCCAGAGTACGGGGTTGGGCGAGCAGTACTTC. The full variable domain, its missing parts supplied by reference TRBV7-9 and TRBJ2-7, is DTGVSQNPRHKITKRGQNVTFRCDPISEHNRLYWYRQTLGQGPEFLTYFQNEAQLEKSRLLSDRFSAERPKGSFSTLEIQRTEQGDSAMYLCASSQSTGLGEQYFGPGTRLTVT.